What follows describes a single T cell receptor (beta chain). As yet, its antigen is unknown. The data were taken from a study of beta chain features in type 1 diabetes. Study-wide results and limits: TCRB CDR3s from Type 1 diabetes patients were moderately but significantly shorter in all four CD4+ subsets.

Every donor had blood drawn once into heparin, roughly 0.11 L on average. Expressed TCRB transcripts were sequenced because the entire RNA isolate underwent reverse transcription. Repertoires were generated with immunoSEQ multiplex PCR, while TCRdb's copy carries only in-frame clones and drops some. The sample records over 600,000 clones, around 11% being singletons. V was shortened by 4 bases and J by 8 bases, with 9 bases between the two germline ends. The CDR3 has 12 residues. Germline V gene sequence: CDR1 SGDLS, CDR2 YYNGEE. Sequencing was performed on naive CD4+ T cells from blood. This receptor was obtained from a man between 25 and 39 years old with type 1 diabetes. The J gene is TRBJ1-4, the V gene TRBV9, with no clear D. In nucleotides, the CDR3 is TGTGCCAGCAGCAACGGAGGAGAAAAACTGTTTTTT. As protein: CASSNGGEKLFF.